This T cell receptor beta chain was identified in a study of long-term antiretroviral therapy in people with HIV. About the research overall: The oldest samples precede the 2015 immediate-ART recommendation by about a decade. Overall study findings and caveats: Post-treatment diversity went higher with ART but stayed below transplant donor controls.

V shed 0 bases and J shed 4 bases, with 22 bases lying between them. CDR3 size: 18 residues. Looked up from germline, CDR1 is MGHRA and CDR2 is YSYEKL. On this clone: The antigen is undetermined.

The run of the v3.0 immunoSEQ assay was at survey level. The method was immunoSEQ multiplex PCR; TCRdb's version includes in-frame clones alone and lacks a portion of them. The sample includes more than 20,000 clones, around 86% seen only once; the top ten take around 22%. V usage is TRBV4-1 and J usage is TRBJ2-7; D is unclear. The clonotype originates from a middle-aged man with HIV. Here the sequenced sample was unsorted PBMCs, taken 0.4 years after starting antiretroviral therapy. CDR3 sequence (DNA): TGCGCCAGCAGCCAAGAATGGTCCGCAGGCAGCGAGACGTACGAGCAGTACTTC. It encodes CASSQEWSAGSETYEQYF.